This T cell receptor beta chain was profiled in a study of shared clonotypes between healthy human individuals. Sequencing used immunoSEQ multiplex PCR; TCRdb keeps in-frame clones, though not all of them. There are more than 2,000,000 clones in the sample; roughly 93% occur only once, and about 0.37% lies in the top ten. V was trimmed by 8 bases and J by 5 bases, leaving 7 bases between them. Looked up from germline, CDR1 is MNHEY and CDR2 is SVGAGI. CDR3 size: 11 residues. The source of this sequence is a man between 18 and 29 years old in good health. Some clones in this sample may be carry-over from other donors' samples. The sequencing input was naive CD4+ T cells from PBMCs. Subset meaning: CD45RA+ positively selected. V gene TRBV6-5 combines with J gene TRBJ1-5; the D is unclear. CDR3 in amino acids: CASSPHQPQHF. Here the CDR3 DNA reads TGTGCCAGCTCTCCCCATCAGCCCCAGCATTTT.